This TCR beta chain was sequenced during a study of breast tumors, draining lymph nodes, adjacent tissues. Notes on the study in general: Tumor repertoires ranked between lymph nodes and nontumor tissue in diversity, with V and J gene preferences. The lymph node origin of tumor T cells was framed as consistent with a hypothesis, not demonstrated. Most tumor T cells seemingly derive from lymph node, then expand in tumor. Luminal-like breast cancer showed significantly higher tumor–nontumor repertoire similarity than basal-like.

TCRdb redid the calling of the multiplex PCR reads with MiXCR, one entry per CDR3 protein. The sample yields about 200,000 distinct CDR3 sequences, around 29% seen once. Per the germline V gene, CDR1 is SGHRS and CDR2 is YFSETQ. V was cut by 4 bases and J by 5 bases, with 16 bases left in between. The CDR3 is 16 residues long. This clonotype was detected many times. Its antigen remains unknown. Breast cancer patients provided tissue from their axillary draining lymph nodes. The rearrangement links TRBV5-1 to TRBJ1-6; D is unclear. Input material: axillary lymph node tissue. The TCR was taken from a female donor with breast cancer. Some clones in this sample may be carry-over from other donors' samples. CDR3 region: CASSVGPPGHNSPLHF. The CDR3 DNA reads TGCGCCAGCAGCGTGGGCCCTCCCGGCCATAATTCACCCCTCCACTTT.